This T cell receptor beta chain appears in the sequencing data of a study of metastatic and nonmetastatic thyroid tumors. Study summary: Thyroid patients, malignant and benign, had repertoires compared across blood and tumor or nodule tissue. Study-wide findings and caveats: Benign nodules reportedly had significantly lower TCR beta diversity than malignant thyroid tumors in blood and tumor.

Study processing details: Built for papillary thyroid cancer, a distant-metastasis classifier drew on CDR3 differences across clinicopathological groups. TCRdb reprocessed the PCR reads via MiXCR. TCRdb's processing, not the study's, gives the V and J calls here. The table includes more than 20,000 clones, around 28% detected once. Patients were all untreated before their thyroid surgery. This clone is termed medium-sized. Its cognate antigen is unknown. The CDR3 runs 19 residues. After removal of 0 bases from V and 2 bases from J, the junction contained 12 bases not matched to a gene. Germline V CDR1 and CDR2: LGHNA, YNFKEQ.

Sequenced sample: tumor tissue. The clonotype comes from a female donor with papillary thyroid cancer or a benign thyroid nodule (not recorded which). Some clones in this sample may be carry-over from other donors' samples. The chain employs TRBV4-2 and TRBJ2-5; 10 bases line up with TRBD2. The CDR3 here is CASSQENGVAGGRQETQYF. The DNA for the CDR3 is TGTGCCAGCAGCCAAGAGAACGGGGTAGCGGGGGGAAGGCAAGAGACCCAGTACTTC.